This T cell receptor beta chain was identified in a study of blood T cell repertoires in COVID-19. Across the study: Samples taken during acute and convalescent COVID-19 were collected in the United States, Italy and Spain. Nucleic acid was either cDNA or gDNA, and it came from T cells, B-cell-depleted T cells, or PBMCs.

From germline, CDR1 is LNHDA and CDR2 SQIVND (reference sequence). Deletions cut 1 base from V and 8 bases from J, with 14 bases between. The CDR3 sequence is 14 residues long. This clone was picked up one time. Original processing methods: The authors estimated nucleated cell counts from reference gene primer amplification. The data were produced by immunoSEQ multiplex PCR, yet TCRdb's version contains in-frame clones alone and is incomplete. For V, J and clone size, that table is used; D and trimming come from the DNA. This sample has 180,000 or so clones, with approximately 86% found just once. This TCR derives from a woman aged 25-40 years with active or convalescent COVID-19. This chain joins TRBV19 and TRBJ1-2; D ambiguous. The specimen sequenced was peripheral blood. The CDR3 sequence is CASSIVRAAEGYTF. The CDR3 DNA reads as TGTGCCAGTAGTATAGTTCGAGCGGCGGAGGGCTACACCTTC. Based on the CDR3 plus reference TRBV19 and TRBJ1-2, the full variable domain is DGGITQSPKYLFRKEGQNVTLSCEQNLNHDAMYWYRQDPGQGLRLIYYSQIVNDFQKGDIAEGYSVSREKKESFPLTVTSAQKNPTAFYLCASSIVRAAEGYTFGSGTRLTVV.